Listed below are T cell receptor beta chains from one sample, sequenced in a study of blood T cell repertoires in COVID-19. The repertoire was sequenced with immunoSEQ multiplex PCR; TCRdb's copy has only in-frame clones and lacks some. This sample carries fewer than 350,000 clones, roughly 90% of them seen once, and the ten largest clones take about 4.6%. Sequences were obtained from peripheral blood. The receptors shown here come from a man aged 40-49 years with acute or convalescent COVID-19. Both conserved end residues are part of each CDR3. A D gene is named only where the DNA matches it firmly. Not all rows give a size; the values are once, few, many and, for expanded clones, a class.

CDR3: CASSQDFIERGYTF; DNA: TGCGCCAGCAGCCAAGATTTCATCGAGAGAGGCTACACCTTC; D: NA; length: 14; size: once; V: TRBV4-1; J: TRBJ1-2
CDR3: CATSDPGLAGGHEQFF; DNA: TGTGCCACCAGTGATCCCGGACTAGCGGGGGGTCACGAGCAGTTCTTC; D: TRBD2; length: 16; size: NA; V: TRBV24-1; J: TRBJ2-1
CDR3: CASSPSILAGADTQYF; DNA: TGTGCCAGCAGCCCCTCTATTCTAGCGGGGGCAGATACGCAGTATTTT; D: TRBD2; length: 16; size: NA; V: TRBV7-2; J: TRBJ2-3
CDR3: CATSDPGQGTYEQYF; DNA: TGTGCCACCAGTGACCCTGGACAGGGGACCTACGAGCAGTACTTC; D: TRBD1; length: 15; size: NA; V: TRBV24-1; J: TRBJ2-7
CDR3: CASSLVTGSEQYF; DNA: TGTGCCAGCAGCTTAGTTACTGGTTCCGAGCAGTACTTC; D: NA; length: 13; size: NA; V: TRBV11-3; J: TRBJ2-7
CDR3: CASSSLNQPQHF; DNA: TGTGCCAGCAGCTCCTTGAATCAGCCCCAGCATTTT; D: NA; length: 12; size: NA; V: TRBV7-9; J: TRBJ1-5
CDR3: CASSIRDTQYF; DNA: TGTGCCAGTAGTATCCGTGATACGCAGTATTTT; D: NA; length: 11; size: NA; V: TRBV19; J: TRBJ2-3
CDR3: CASSSPSSGGSTDTQYF; DNA: TGTGCCAGCAGCTCCCCCTCTAGCGGGGGTAGCACAGATACGCAGTATTTT; D: TRBD2; length: 17; size: NA; V: TRBV5-4; J: TRBJ2-3
CDR3: CASSMRRQGALYGYTF; DNA: TGTGCCAGCAGTATGAGGAGACAGGGGGCACTCTATGGCTACACCTTC; D: TRBD1; length: 16; size: once; V: TRBV11-2; J: TRBJ1-2
CDR3: CASSSNRGARQPQHF; DNA: TGTGCCAGCAGTTCCAACCGTGGGGCGCGACAGCCCCAGCATTTT; D: NA; length: 15; size: NA; V: TRBV27; J: TRBJ1-5
CDR3: CASSLDSYNEQFF; DNA: TGTGCCAGCAGCCTGGACAGTTACAATGAGCAGTTCTTC; D: NA; length: 13; size: NA; V: TRBV5-7; J: TRBJ2-1
CDR3: CASSETAFGKNIQYF; DNA: TGTGCCAGCAGTGAAACAGCTTTTGGCAAAAACATTCAGTACTTC; D: NA; length: 15; size: NA; V: TRBV2; J: TRBJ2-4
CDR3: CASSFQLYTGELFF; DNA: TGCGCCAGCAGCTTCCAACTCTACACCGGGGAGCTGTTTTTT; D: NA; length: 14; size: NA; V: TRBV5-1; J: TRBJ2-2
CDR3: CASSLAHRGTHEQYF; DNA: TGTGCCAGCAGCCTTGCTCACAGGGGGACCCACGAGCAGTACTTC; D: TRBD1; length: 15; size: NA; V: TRBV4-2; J: TRBJ2-7
CDR3: CSVGTGALRTYEQYF; DNA: TGCAGCGTTGGGACAGGGGCCTTAAGAACCTACGAGCAGTACTTC; D: TRBD1; length: 15; size: few; V: TRBV29-1; J: TRBJ2-7
CDR3: CASSEVGGSYEQYF; DNA: TGTGCCAGCAGTGAGGTAGGGGGCTCCTACGAGCAGTACTTC; D: NA; length: 14; size: NA; V: TRBV2; J: TRBJ2-7
CDR3: CASSVDGRGRVGYTF; DNA: TGTGCCAGCAGCGTAGACGGCAGGGGGCGAGTCGGCTACACCTTC; D: TRBD1; length: 15; size: NA; V: TRBV9; J: TRBJ1-2
CDR3: CASSQGGGLADTQYF; DNA: TGTGCCAGCAGCCAGGGCGGGGGGTTGGCAGATACGCAGTATTTT; D: TRBD2; length: 15; size: NA; V: TRBV3-1/TRBV3-2; J: TRBJ2-3